This is a list of T cell receptor beta chains from one sample in a study of cytomegalovirus exposure and HLA in healthy donors. TCRdb's table, derived via immunoSEQ multiplex PCR, lists solely in-frame clones and lacks some. The sample records some 140,000 clones, roughly four fifths being singletons. Sequenced sample: PBMCs. The origin of the receptors is a woman aged 40 to 50 in good health and CMV-seronegative. The CDR3 runs from the conserved cysteine through the conserved F or W. A D gene is named only where the DNA matches it firmly. Where a row states a size, it is once, few, many or the class of an expanded clone; other rows omit it.

abundance	d_gene	v_gene	j_gene	CDR3aa	CDR3nt
.	.	TRBV2	TRBJ1-3	CASSEISGNTIYF	TGTGCCAGCTCAGAAATCTCTGGAAACACCATATATTTT
.	.	TRBV6-1	TRBJ1-6	CASTETVNNSPLHF	TGTGCCAGCACGGAGACAGTCAATAATTCACCCCTCCACTTT
.	TRBD2	TRBV5-8	TRBJ2-1	CASRGSGGVLSQFF	TGTGCCAGCAGGGGTAGCGGGGGGGTCCTTTCGCAGTTCTTC
.	.	TRBV7-8	TRBJ2-7	CASSLGQHSYEQYF	TGTGCCAGCAGCTTAGGACAGCACTCCTACGAGCAGTACTTC
.	.	TRBV27	TRBJ1-5	CASSLIGGSNQPQHF	TGTGCCAGCAGTTTAATCGGGGGGAGCAATCAGCCCCAGCATTTT
.	TRBD1	TRBV25-1	TRBJ2-2	CASTDPTGENTGELFF	TGTGCCAGCACCGACCCGACAGGGGAGAACACCGGGGAGCTGTTTTTT
.	TRBD1	TRBV7-9	TRBJ1-2	CSSSLDRVRDYGYTF	TGTTCCAGCAGCTTGGACAGGGTCAGGGACTATGGCTACACCTTC
once	.	TRBV2	TRBJ2-2	CASSGRQKLTGELFF	TGTGCCAGCAGTGGCAGACAGAAGCTCACCGGGGAGCTGTTTTTT
.	TRBD1	TRBV19	TRBJ1-2	CASRPTGVTGYGYTF	TGTGCCAGTAGGCCGACAGGGGTTACCGGCTATGGCTACACCTTC
.	TRBD2	TRBV5-8	TRBJ2-7	CASSTNDLSSGTPYEQYF	TGTGCCAGCAGCACGAACGACCTCTCTAGCGGAACTCCCTACGAGCAGTACTTC
.	.	TRBV7-9	TRBJ1-1	CASSLGGMNTEAFF	TGTGCCAGCAGCTTAGGAGGGATGAACACTGAAGCTTTCTTT
.	TRBD1	TRBV18	TRBJ1-2	CASSPRAGTGYEGYGYTF	TGTGCCAGCTCACCCAGGGCCGGGACAGGGTACGAAGGCTATGGCTACACCTTC
.	TRBD1	TRBV9	TRBJ2-4	CASSVEGTGGLRYGKNIQYF	TGTGCCAGCAGCGTAGAAGGGACAGGGGGACTTCGGTACGGCAAAAACATTCAGTACTTC
.	.	TRBV9	TRBJ1-4	CASSAFFGVANEKLFF	TGTGCCAGCAGCGCTTTCTTCGGGGTGGCTAATGAAAAACTGTTTTTT